This TCR beta chain was profiled in a study of regulatory and conventional T cells in RAG deficiency. Study results and limitations: In Omenn syndrome, sorted "Tregs" may be peripherally activated cells. Treg unique TCR beta sequences were approximately 95-fold fewer in Omenn syndrome and CID/AS patients than controls. Omenn patients showed >85% Treg-Tconv overlap and shorter CDR3 lengths.

Germline CDR1 and CDR2: KGHSH and LQKENI. The trim removed 1 base at V and 4 bases at J, leaving 2 bases unmatched. CDR3 length equals 14 residues. For this clone: Its antigen is still unknown.

Here immunoSEQ multiplex PCR was the method, and the copy in TCRdb shows in-frame clones only, minus some. The data hold around 33,000 clones, with around 90% observed a single time. The sample was also reused in another study, on regulatory T cells. This second study notes: The PCR used 52 TRBV and 13 TRBJ primers. Patient repertoires had restricted TRB V-J pairs and skewed V and J usage, most in Tregs.

Source material: CD8+ T cells sorted from blood. This chain connects TRBV18 to TRBJ2-7, with 9 bases lining up with TRBD1. The sequence was obtained from a human donor in good health. CDR3 DNA: TGTGCCAGCTCACCACGGACAGGGGAGTACGAGCAGTACTTC. This encodes CASSPRTGEYEQYF. Together with reference TRBV18 and TRBJ2-7, the CDR3 gives the full variable domain: NAGVMQNPRHLVRRRGQEARLRCSPMKGHSHVYWYRQLPEEGLKFMVYLQKENIIDESGMPKERFSAEFPKEGPSILRIQQVVRGDSAAYFCASSPRTGEYEQYFGPGTRLTVT.